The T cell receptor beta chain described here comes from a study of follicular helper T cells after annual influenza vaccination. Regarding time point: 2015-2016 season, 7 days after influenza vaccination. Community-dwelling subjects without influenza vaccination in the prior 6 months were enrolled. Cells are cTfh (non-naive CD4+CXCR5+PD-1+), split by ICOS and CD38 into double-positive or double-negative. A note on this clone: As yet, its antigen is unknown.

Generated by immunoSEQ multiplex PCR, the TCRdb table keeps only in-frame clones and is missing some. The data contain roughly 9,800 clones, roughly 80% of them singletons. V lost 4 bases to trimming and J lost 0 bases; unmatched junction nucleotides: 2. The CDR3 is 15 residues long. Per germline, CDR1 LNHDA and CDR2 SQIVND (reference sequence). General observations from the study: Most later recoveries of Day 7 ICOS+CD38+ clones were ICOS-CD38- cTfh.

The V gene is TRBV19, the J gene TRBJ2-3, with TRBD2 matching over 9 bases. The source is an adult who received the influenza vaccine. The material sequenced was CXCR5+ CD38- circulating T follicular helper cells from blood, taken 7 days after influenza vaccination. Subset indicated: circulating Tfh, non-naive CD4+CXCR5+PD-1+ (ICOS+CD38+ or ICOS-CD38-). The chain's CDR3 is CASSSGGASTDTQYF. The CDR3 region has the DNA TGTGCCAGTAGTAGCGGGGGGGCTAGCACAGATACGCAGTATTTT.